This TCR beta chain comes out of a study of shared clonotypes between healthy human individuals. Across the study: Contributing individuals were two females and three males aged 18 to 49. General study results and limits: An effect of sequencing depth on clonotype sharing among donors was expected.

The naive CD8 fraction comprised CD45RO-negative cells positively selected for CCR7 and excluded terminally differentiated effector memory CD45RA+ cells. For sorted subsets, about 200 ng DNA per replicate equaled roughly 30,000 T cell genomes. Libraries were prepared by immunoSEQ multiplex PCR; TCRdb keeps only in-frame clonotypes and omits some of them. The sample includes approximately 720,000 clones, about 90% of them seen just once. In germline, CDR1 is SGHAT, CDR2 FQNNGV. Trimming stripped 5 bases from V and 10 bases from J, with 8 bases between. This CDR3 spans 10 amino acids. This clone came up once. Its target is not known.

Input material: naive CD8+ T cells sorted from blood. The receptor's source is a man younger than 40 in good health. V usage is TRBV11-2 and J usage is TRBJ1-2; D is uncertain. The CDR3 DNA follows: TGTGCCAGCAGCCTTACAGACTACACCTTC. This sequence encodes CASSLTDYTF. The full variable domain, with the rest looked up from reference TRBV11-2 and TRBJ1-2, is EAGVAQSPRYKIIEKRQSVAFWCNPISGHATLYWYQQILGQGPKLLIQFQNNGVVDDSQLPKDRFSAERLKGVDSTLKIQPAKLEDSAVYLCASSLTDYTFGSGTRLTVV.